The source of this T cell receptor (beta chain) is a study of blood T cell repertoires in COVID-19. Study background: COVID-19 samples, acute and convalescent, were from the United States, Italy and Spain.

Assay: immunoSEQ multiplex PCR; the TCRdb copy retains only in-frame clones and omits some. The sample has approximately 17,000 clones, around nine tenths seen once. The CDR3 is made up of 14 amino acids. V was clipped by 4 bases and J by 6 bases, with 13 bases between them. CDR1 is SGHDT and CDR2 is YYEEEE in the germline V gene. The sequence came from a human donor in a cohort sampled during active COVID-19. The chain employs TRBV5-6 and TRBJ2-2; D not resolved. The specimen sequenced was peripheral blood. The CDR3: CASSPLSGAGELFF. Here the CDR3 DNA reads TGTGCCAGCAGCCCACTGTCCGGAGCCGGGGAGCTGTTTTTT.